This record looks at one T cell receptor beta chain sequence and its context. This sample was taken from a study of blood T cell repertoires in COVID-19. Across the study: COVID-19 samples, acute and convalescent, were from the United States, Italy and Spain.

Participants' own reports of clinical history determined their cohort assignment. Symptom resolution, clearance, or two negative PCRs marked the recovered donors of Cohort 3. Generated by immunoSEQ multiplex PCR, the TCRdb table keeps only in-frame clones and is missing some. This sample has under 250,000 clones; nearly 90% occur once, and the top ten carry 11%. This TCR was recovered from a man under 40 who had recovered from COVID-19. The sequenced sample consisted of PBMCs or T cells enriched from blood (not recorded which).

CDR3 nucleotide sequence: TGTGCCACTTCACAGGGGGCGGATGAAAAACTGTTTTTT. Amino acid sequence: CATSQGADEKLFF. V is TRBV19 and J is TRBJ1-4; 9 bases fit TRBD1. J was trimmed by 6 bases and V by 10 bases; bases with no gene match: 6. Germline V gives CDR1 LNHDA, CDR2 SQIVND (reference sequence). This CDR3 spans 13 amino acids.